These T cell receptor beta chains were read from a single sample in a study of T cell responses to AZD1222 COVID-19 vaccine. Profiled with immunoSEQ multiplex PCR; TCRdb holds only in-frame clones, not every one. The sample yields 150,000 to 200,000 clones, approximately 93% seen once. This sample comprised peripheral blood, obtained on day 0 of AZD1222 vaccination. The receptors originated from an adult in good health. The CDR3 runs from the conserved cysteine through the conserved F or W. The D gene is left open where the match is weak. The size field is filled for only some rows; it gives once, few, many or a size class.

clone_size d_call j_call v_call cdr3_nt cdr3_aa
. . TRBJ2-5 TRBV5-4 TGTGCCAGCAGCCCACGCGCCGAGTCGCGAGAGACCCAGTACTTC CASSPRAESRETQYF
. . TRBJ2-7 TRBV5-6 TGTGCCAGCAGCCCGGACAGAGATCCCTCCTACGAGCAGTACTTC CASSPDRDPSYEQYF
. TRBD1 TRBJ1-1 TRBV30 TGTGCCTGGAGACTAGGGACAGCCACTGAAGCTTTCTTT CAWRLGTATEAFF
. . TRBJ1-1 TRBV27 TGTGCCAGCAGCTTTAGGGCGGGGGTAAGTGGGGCTTTCTTT CASSFRAGVSGAFF
. . TRBJ1-3 TRBV18 TGTGCCAGCTCACCATCGGCTTCCTCTGGAAACACCATATATTTT CASSPSASSGNTIYF
once . TRBJ1-2 TRBV5-4 TGTGCCAGCAGCTTGGGAGGAGTTCACTATGGCTACACCTTC CASSLGGVHYGYTF
many TRBD1 TRBJ1-6 TRBV6-2/TRBV6-3 TGTGCCAGCAGTTCGACCGGGACAGGATGGAATCTTTACAATTCACCCCTCCACTTT CASSSTGTGWNLYNSPLHF
. . TRBJ2-2 TRBV11-2 TGTGCCAGCAGCTTAGATGGGCTGTCAGGGGAGCTGTTTTTT CASSLDGLSGELFF
. . TRBJ1-1 TRBV6-5 TGTGCCAGCAGTCAGATGAACACTGAAGCTTTCTTT CASSQMNTEAFF
. TRBD2 TRBJ2-1 TRBV5-1 TGCGCCAGCAGCTTGGTAGCGGGAGGTATGAATGAGCAGTTCTTC CASSLVAGGMNEQFF
. . TRBJ2-7 TRBV2 TGTGCCAGCAGCGGCGGGACAGAATTCTACGAGCAGTACTTC CASSGGTEFYEQYF
. TRBD1 TRBJ2-7 TRBV5-6 TGTGCCAGCAGCCTGTGGACAGGGGTGACCTACGAGCAGTACTTC CASSLWTGVTYEQYF
. TRBD1 TRBJ2-5 TRBV5-1 TGCGCCAGCAGCTTGCGGGGGACAGGGATGGTGACCCAGTACTTC CASSLRGTGMVTQYF
. . TRBJ1-3 TRBV5-4 TGTGCCAGCAGCCAGGGCAGGGGACATTCTGGAAACACCATATATTTT CASSQGRGHSGNTIYF
. . TRBJ1-1 TRBV20-1 TGCAGTGCTAGTCAGCCGGGGAACACTGAAGCTTTCTTT CSASQPGNTEAFF
. . TRBJ1-2 TRBV5-6 TGTGCCAGCAGCGACAAAATAGAGGACAGATACTATGGCTACACCTTC CASSDKIEDRYYGYTF
. . TRBJ2-7 TRBV27 TGTGCCAGCAGTTTAGCTTGGTCGGGGGACGAGCAGTACTTC CASSLAWSGDEQYF
. TRBD2 TRBJ2-5 TRBV4-1 TGCGCCAGCAGCCATCACGAGCGGGGGACCCTTTGGGAGACCCAGTACTTC CASSHHERGTLWETQYF
. TRBD1 TRBJ1-2 TRBV27 TGTGCCAGCAGTGGAAGGGACAGGGCCTATGGCTACACCTTC CASSGRDRAYGYTF
. . TRBJ1-1 TRBV5-6 TGTGCCAGCAGTCGGCGGACGAACACTGAAGCTTTCTTT CASSRRTNTEAFF
. TRBD1 TRBJ1-1 TRBV6-1 TGTGCCAGCAGTGAAGCGCTTGGACAGGGGGCGGCTTTCTTT CASSEALGQGAAFF
. . TRBJ2-3 TRBV29-1 TGCAGCGTTCAAGGCGACCCAGGGCAAGATTTAGATACGCAGTATTTT CSVQGDPGQDLDTQYF
. . TRBJ1-1 TRBV6-2/TRBV6-3 TGTGCCAGCAGCACGGGGGTGAACACTGAAGCTTTCTTT CASSTGVNTEAFF
. . TRBJ1-4 TRBV5-6 TGTGCCACCCTAGGGCCTGAGGTCGTAGAAAAACTGTTTTTT CATLGPEVVEKLFF
few . TRBJ1-2 TRBV10-2 TGCGCCAGCAGTGAGTCTCCATCCTATGGCTACACCTTC CASSESPSYGYTF
. TRBD1 TRBJ1-2 TRBV3-1/TRBV3-2 TGTGCCAGCAGCCAACAGGGGGCTGACTATGGCTACACCTTC CASSQQGADYGYTF
. TRBD1 TRBJ2-6 TRBV4-1 TGCGCCAGCAGCCAAGGAGGGGGCCGCTCTGGGGCCAACGTCCTGACTTTC CASSQGGGRSGANVLTF
. TRBD1 TRBJ1-1 TRBV27 TGTGCCAGCAATCCTGAGGGACAGGGGAACACTGAAGCTTTCTTT CASNPEGQGNTEAFF
. TRBD1 TRBJ1-1 TRBV2 TGTGCCAGCAGTGAACAGGGGGACGGCACTGAAGCTTTCTTT CASSEQGDGTEAFF
. . TRBJ1-5 TRBV2 TGTGCCAGCAGGTGGAGTTTTCAGAAGCCCCAGCATTTT CASRWSFQKPQHF
. . TRBJ1-1 TRBV6-5 TGTGCCAGCAGTTATGAGGGTACAGGGGAAGCTTTCTTT CASSYEGTGEAFF
. . TRBJ1-4 TRBV24-1 TGTGCCACCAGCCTTAAGGGGGAAAAACTGTTTTTT CATSLKGEKLFF
. TRBD1 TRBJ1-4 TRBV5-8 TGTGCCAGCGGCAGACAGGGCTACTCTAATGAAAAACTGTTTTTT CASGRQGYSNEKLFF
. . TRBJ2-1 TRBV24-1 TGTGCCACCAGTGAAGTCTACGGGGTGGAGCAGTTCTTC CATSEVYGVEQFF
. . TRBJ1-2 TRBV6-5 TGTGCCAGCAGTTACTCCGTGTTATCTAACTATGGCTACACCTTC CASSYSVLSNYGYTF
few . TRBJ1-4 TRBV28 TGTGCCAGCAGTCCCGTGGGGGGCGAAAAACTGTTTTTT CASSPVGGEKLFF
once TRBD1 TRBJ2-5 TRBV30 TGTGCCTGGAGTACAGGGGGAGAGACCCAGTACTTC CAWSTGGETQYF
. . TRBJ1-4 TRBV6-5 TGTGCCAGCAGTTACTCACGACAGTCAACTAATGAAAAACTGTTTTTT CASSYSRQSTNEKLFF
. TRBD1 TRBJ2-1 TRBV18 TGTGCCAGCTCACCATCGCCACCGGCAGGGGGTAATGAGCAGTTCTTC CASSPSPPAGGNEQFF
. . TRBJ2-1 TRBV18 TGTGCCAGCTCACCAACCGGGGCCTACTCCTACAATGAGCAGTTCTTC CASSPTGAYSYNEQFF
. TRBD2 TRBJ2-2 TRBV4-2 TGTGCCAGCAGCCCGGGAGGTCTACTAGGCCCCGGGGAGCTGTTTTTT CASSPGGLLGPGELFF
once TRBD2 TRBJ2-3 TRBV2 TGTGCCAGCAGAACTAGCGGGGGGAGCACAGATACGCAGTATTTT CASRTSGGSTDTQYF
. . TRBJ1-4 TRBV27 TGTGCCAGCAGTTCATTGGCAACTAATGAAAAACTGTTTTTT CASSSLATNEKLFF
. . TRBJ1-1 TRBV2 TGTGCCAGCAGCCTGTTCCAGGTTGGGGTCTCCAGTGAAGCTTTCTTT CASSLFQVGVSSEAFF
. . TRBJ1-2 TRBV5-6 TGTGCCAGCAGCTTATTCAGTACAAGTCCTTATGGCTACACCTTC CASSLFSTSPYGYTF
. TRBD2 TRBJ2-7 TRBV3-1/TRBV3-2 TGTGCCAGCAGCCAAGACGGGACTAGGTACGAGCAGTACTTC CASSQDGTRYEQYF
. . TRBJ1-1 TRBV2 TGTGCCAGCAGTCGGACAGAACCGACTGAAGCTTTCTTT CASSRTEPTEAFF
. . TRBJ1-1 TRBV5-1 TGCGCCAGCACCCCGGGATTCTCTAACACTGAAGCTTTCTTT CASTPGFSNTEAFF
. . TRBJ1-4 TRBV29-1 TGCAGCGTTGCACGAGGCGCGGAAAAACTGTTTTTT CSVARGAEKLFF
. . TRBJ1-4 TRBV7-9 TGTGCCAGCAACGCGAGGAATGAAAAACTGTTTTTT CASNARNEKLFF